The 21 T cell receptor beta chains reported below all come from one sample, sequenced in a study of cytomegalovirus exposure and HLA in healthy donors. 13 Jbeta primers and 60 Vbeta primers were used for the PCR. Method: immunoSEQ multiplex PCR; TCRdb's copy keeps in-frame clones and lacks some. The profile shows 150,000 or so clones, 70% to 85% of them singletons. Sequenced material: PBMCs. The receptors come from a woman aged 50 to 60 in good health and CMV-seropositive.

In nucleotides, the CDR3 is TGTGCCAGTAAGGCCCGGGACAGACTTCAGCCCCAGCATTTT. Its protein is CASKARDRLQPQHF. The chain combines TRBV19 with TRBJ1-5; TRBD1 aligns across 7 bases. The CDR3 extends over 14 amino acids. J lost 6 bases, V lost 7 bases, and 9 bases had no gene match. CDR1 is LNHDA and CDR2 is SQIVND in the germline V gene (reference sequence).

The chain couples TRBV30 to TRBJ1-6, with 9 positions matching TRBD1. The CDR3 is 14 residues long. After removal of 3 bases from V and 9 bases from J, the junction contained 6 bases not matched to a gene. Germline V gene sequence: CDR1 GTSNPN, CDR2 SVGIG (reference sequence). The CDR3 region has the DNA TGTGCCTGGAGCTTCACAGGGGGCGGTTCACCCCTCCACTTT. Residues: CAWSFTGGGSPLHF.

CDR3 sequence reads: CASSLVGGGFSGANVLTF. The CDR3 DNA follows: TGTGCCAGCAGCTTAGTTGGTGGCGGGTTCTCTGGGGCCAACGTCCTGACTTTC. This chain uses TRBV7-2 with TRBJ2-6, with D perhaps TRBD2 (5 bases). The CDR3 has 18 amino acids. The germline V gene encodes CDR1 SGHTA and CDR2 FQGNSA. V was trimmed by 1 base and J by 0 bases, leaving 13 bases between them.

This chain uses TRBV9 with TRBJ2-2; D uncertain. Germline CDR1 is SGDLS and CDR2 is YYNGEE. Trimming removed 0 bases at V and 2 bases at J, with 11 bases between. This CDR3 comprises 16 residues. The CDR3 bases are TGTGCCAGCAGCGTAGAGGTAGCCTCCAACACCGGGGAGCTGTTTTTT. Translated: CASSVEVASNTGELFF.

J is TRBJ2-1 and V is TRBV19; no firm D call. V lost 4 bases to trimming and J lost 8 bases, with 12 bases between them. CDR3 length: 13 residues. Germline CDR1 reads LNHDA; CDR2 reads SQIVND (reference sequence). For the CDR3, the DNA is TGTGCCAGTAGTAGGGCCAGCTGGGATGAGCAGTTCTTC. Amino acid sequence: CASSRASWDEQFF.

This clone appeared a few times. V is TRBV7-9 and J is TRBJ2-5; 8 bases agree with TRBD1. The CDR3 spans 14 residues. Germline V CDR1 and CDR2: SEHNR, FQNEAQ (reference sequence). V was clipped by 5 bases and J by 7 bases; unmatched bases: 9. The CDR3 sequence: CASSNNGQGATQYF. As DNA, the CDR3 is TGTGCCAGCAGCAACAACGGACAGGGTGCGACCCAGTACTTC.

The chain carries TRBV9 and TRBJ2-2; 10 nucleotides agree with TRBD2. Germline-derived CDR1 and CDR2 are SGDLS and YYNGEE. CDR3 length equals 18 residues. V gave up 1 base and J gave up 6 bases; unmatched junction bases: 12. As DNA, the CDR3 is TGTGCCAGCAGCGTATCCCAGCGGGGGGGGTTGGGCGCCGGGGAGCTGTTTTTT. Its translation is CASSVSQRGGLGAGELFF.

This clone has more than one count but fewer than ten. V gene TRBV9 combines with J gene TRBJ2-5; TRBD2 matches at 8 bases. From germline, CDR1 is SGDLS and CDR2 YYNGEE. The V and J ends lost 0 bases and 2 bases, in that order; junction bases with no gene match: 18. This CDR3 spans 20 amino acids. The CDR3 sequence is CASSVVCGRWGASFQETQYF. Here the CDR3 DNA reads TGTGCCAGCAGCGTAGTTTGCGGGAGGTGGGGGGCATCCTTTCAAGAGACCCAGTACTTC.

CDR3 sequence reads: CASKDRGQNYEQYF. The CDR3 DNA reads TGTGCCAGCAAGGACAGGGGGCAAAACTACGAGCAGTACTTC. This chain links TRBV2 with TRBJ2-7, with 11 bases lining up with TRBD1. The CDR3 contains 14 residues. The V gene's germline CDR1 is SNHLY and CDR2 FYNNEI. J was trimmed by 3 bases and V by 7 bases; bases with no gene match: 5. Supplemented by reference TRBV2 and TRBJ2-7, the full variable domain reads EPEVTQTPSHQVTQMGQEVILRCVPISNHLYFYWYRQILGQKVEFLVSFYNNEISEKSEIFDDQFSVERPDGSNFTLKIRSTKLEDSAMYFCASKDRGQNYEQYFGPGTRLTVT.

The chain carries TRBV6-1 and TRBJ2-7; unclear D gene. The CDR3 spans 13 residues. Germline lookup yields CDR1 MNHNS and CDR2 SASEGT. V lost 3 bases and J lost 2, with 8 bases in between. The CDR3, as DNA: TGTGCCAGCAGTGAGGGCAGGACCTACGAGCAGTACTTC. Translating it yields CASSEGRTYEQYF.

The V gene is TRBV13, the J gene TRBJ1-1; a possible D gene is TRBD1 (5 bases). The germline gives CDR1 PRHDT, CDR2 FYEKMQ (reference sequence). CDR3 length: 14 amino acids. Trimming cost V 0 bases and J 6 bases, with 11 bases left between them. CDR3 bases: TGTGCCAGCAGCTTAGGTACGGGACTTGCTGAAGCTTTCTTT. The encoded protein is CASSLGTGLAEAFF.

V usage is TRBV6-5 and J usage is TRBJ1-2; TRBD1 aligns across 8 bases. The CDR3 runs 14 residues. The germline gives CDR1 MNHEY, CDR2 SVGAGI. Trimming cost V 2 bases and J 7 bases; bases outside gene matches: 6. CDR3 region: CASSYQGAEGGYTF. CDR3 coding DNA: TGTGCCAGCAGTTACCAGGGGGCAGAAGGTGGCTACACCTTC.

The rearrangement joins TRBV15 to TRBJ2-4, with no clear D. This CDR3 has 12 amino acids. Germline V gene lookup returns CDR1 LNHNV and CDR2 YYDKDF (reference sequence). Trimming removed 7 bases at V and 6 bases at J, with 10 bases between. As DNA, the CDR3 is TGTGCCACCATGCAGGTGGGAAACATTCAGTACTTC. Translating it yields CATMQVGNIQYF.

This rearrangement joins TRBV6-5 to TRBJ2-7; D possibly corresponds to TRBD2 (6 bases). Germline V gives CDR1 MNHEY, CDR2 SVGAGI. Between the trimmed V and J ends, which lost 5 bases and 4 bases, there was a span of 15 bases. The CDR3 is 14 amino acids. The CDR3 reads CASSEWGVGYEQYF. The CDR3 DNA sequence: TGTGCCAGCAGTGAGTGGGGGGTAGGGTACGAGCAGTACTTC.

The V and J genes are TRBV5-6 and TRBJ1-2; 12 bases map to TRBD1. Looked up from germline, CDR1 is SGHDT and CDR2 is YYEEEE. The CDR3 spans 16 residues. Losses at the gene ends were 4 bases for V and 8 bases for J; bases not matched to a gene: 12. The CDR3 DNA reads as TGTGCCAGCAGCAGGTCCGGGACAGGGGGCGCGAGGGGCTACACCTTC. It is translated as CASSRSGTGGARGYTF.

The chain couples TRBV6-1 to TRBJ1-2; 7 nucleotides agree with TRBD1. With V trimmed by 6 bases and J by 4 bases, 2 bases remained unmatched. This CDR3 has 12 residues. Germline lookup yields CDR1 MNHNS and CDR2 SASEGT. In DNA, the CDR3 is TGTGCCAGCAGGAGGGACAGCTATGGCTACACCTTC. Protein sequence: CASRRDSYGYTF.

This chain uses TRBV19 with TRBJ1-1; 11 bases fit TRBD1. The CDR3 sequence is 15 residues long. Germline lookup yields CDR1 LNHDA and CDR2 SQIVND (reference sequence). With V trimmed by 4 bases and J by 4 bases, 5 bases remained unmatched. The CDR3 sequence is CASSRTGGRGTEAFF. In DNA, the CDR3 is TGTGCCAGTAGTAGGACAGGGGGCCGTGGCACTGAAGCTTTCTTT.

This chain joins TRBV4-1 and TRBJ2-3, with 10 positions matching TRBD2. In germline, CDR1 is MGHRA, CDR2 YSYEKL. J lost 0 bases, V lost 4 bases, and 4 bases had no gene match. CDR3 length: 16 amino acids. The CDR3 sequence: CASSPSGGASTDTQYF. DNA of the CDR3: TGCGCCAGCAGCCCCAGCGGGGGGGCTAGCACAGATACGCAGTATTTT.

The CDR3 spells CASGSGRGKDTQYF. In nucleotides, the CDR3 is TGTGCTAGTGGTTCCGGACGCGGGAAGGATACGCAGTATTTT. The chain uses TRBV12-5 and TRBJ2-3, with a tentative D call TRBD2 (6 bases). This CDR3 has 14 residues. Deletions cut 4 bases from V and 6 bases from J, with 14 bases between. CDR1 is LGHNT and CDR2 is FRNRAP in the germline V gene.

The genes are TRBV5-1 and TRBJ2-2; possible D gene TRBD2, 6 bases. The CDR3 is 15 residues long. Germline values: CDR1 SGHRS, CDR2 YFSETQ. V was trimmed by 4 bases and J by 0 bases, leaving 10 bases between them. CDR3 region: CASSPGTPNTGELFF. CDR3 nucleotide sequence: TGCGCCAGCAGCCCTGGGACTCCGAACACCGGGGAGCTGTTTTTT.

CDR3 coding DNA: TGCGCCAGCAGCCAAGATGGTGAAAGGGGTGAGCAGTTCTTC. Amino acid sequence: CASSQDGERGEQFF. The V and J genes are TRBV4-1 and TRBJ2-1; possibly TRBD1 for D (5 bases). This CDR3 is built from 14 residues. V was clipped by 0 bases and J by 9 bases, with 12 bases between them. CDR1 is MGHRA and CDR2 is YSYEKL in the germline V gene.